One and the same sample provided the 2 T cell receptor beta chains below, sequenced in a study of cytomegalovirus exposure and HLA in healthy donors. Sequenced by immunoSEQ multiplex PCR; TCRdb stores in-frame clones only, minus some. This sample has about 120,000 clones; roughly 89% occur once, and the top ten carry around 1.1%. Sample: PBMCs. Every receptor here comes from a woman younger than 30 in good health and CMV-seronegative.

The chain uses TRBV7-9 and TRBJ1-1, with D uncertain. Germline V gives CDR1 SEHNR, CDR2 FQNEAQ (reference sequence). The CDR3 is 13 residues long. Trimming pared 1 base from V and 10 bases from J, leaving 13 bases between. CDR3 sequence (DNA): TGTGCCAGCAGCTTAGACTGGGAGCGAGGAGCTTTCTTT. Translating it yields CASSLDWERGAFF.

V gene TRBV14 combines with J gene TRBJ2-7; TRBD1 matches 7 bases. CDR3 size: 12 residues. CDR1 and CDR2 (germline): SGHDN, FVKESK. Trimming removed 4 bases from V and 3 bases from J; junction bases left unmatched: 0. The CDR3 sequence is CASSRDSYEQYV. The CDR3 DNA sequence: TGTGCCAGCAGCCGGGACAGCTACGAGCAGTACGTC.